This T cell receptor beta chain was captured by sequencing in a study of Ad26.COV2.S vaccination and SARS-CoV-2 variants. Study details: The vaccine Ad26.COV2.S was put into the muscle once, or twice with 56 days between.

Here immunoSEQ multiplex PCR was the method, and the copy in TCRdb shows in-frame clones only, minus some. The sample lists about 250,000 clones; roughly 87% were seen once. V lost 3 bases, J lost 1 base, and 3 bases lay in between. From germline, CDR1 is KGHDR and CDR2 SFDVKD. The CDR3 contains 13 residues. The treatment: some 19 received Ad26.COV2.S at low or high dose, single or two shots; about five received placebo; per-sample allocation not given. Samples came from day 63 after the first vaccine or placebo injection. A word on this clone: Other DNA sequences in the same sample also yield this CDR3.

The specimen comprised peripheral blood, sampled in a trial of Ad26.COV2.S vaccine versus placebo. The genes are TRBV24-1 and TRBJ2-4; D call uncertain. The receptor's source is a person between 18 and 60 years old who received the Ad26.COV2.S COVID-19 vaccine or a placebo. The CDR3 DNA sequence: TGTGCCACCAGTGATGGTGCCAAAAACATTCAGTACTTC. It codes for CATSDGAKNIQYF.